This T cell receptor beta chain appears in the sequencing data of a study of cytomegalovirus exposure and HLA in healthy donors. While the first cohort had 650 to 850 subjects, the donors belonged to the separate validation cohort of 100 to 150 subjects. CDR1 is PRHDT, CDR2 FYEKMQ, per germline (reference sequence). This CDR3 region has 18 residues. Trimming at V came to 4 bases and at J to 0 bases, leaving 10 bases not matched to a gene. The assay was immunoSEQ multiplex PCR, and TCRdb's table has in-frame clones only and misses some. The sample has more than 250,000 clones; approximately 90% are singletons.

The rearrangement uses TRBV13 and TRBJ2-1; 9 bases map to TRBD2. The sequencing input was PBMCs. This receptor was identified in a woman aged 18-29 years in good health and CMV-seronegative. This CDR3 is CASSSSGFSGGSYNEQFF. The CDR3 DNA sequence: TGTGCCAGCAGCTCCTCGGGGTTTAGCGGGGGCTCCTACAATGAGCAGTTCTTC.